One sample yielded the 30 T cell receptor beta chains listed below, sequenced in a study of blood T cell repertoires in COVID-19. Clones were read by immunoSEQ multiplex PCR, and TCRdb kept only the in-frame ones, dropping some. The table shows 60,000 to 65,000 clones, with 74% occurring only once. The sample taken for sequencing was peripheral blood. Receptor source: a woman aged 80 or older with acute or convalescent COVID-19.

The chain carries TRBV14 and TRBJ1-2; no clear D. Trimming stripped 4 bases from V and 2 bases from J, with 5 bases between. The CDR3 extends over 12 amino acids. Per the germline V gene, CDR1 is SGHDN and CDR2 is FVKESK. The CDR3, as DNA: TGTGCCAGCAGCCCCATCAACTATGGCTACACCTTC. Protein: CASSPINYGYTF.

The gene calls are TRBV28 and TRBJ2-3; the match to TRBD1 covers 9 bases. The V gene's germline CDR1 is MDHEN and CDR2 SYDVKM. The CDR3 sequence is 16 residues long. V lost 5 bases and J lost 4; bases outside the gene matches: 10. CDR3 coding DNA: TGTGCCAGCAGTACGCCACAGGGGGCCCGGGCAGATACGCAGTATTTT. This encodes CASSTPQGARADTQYF.

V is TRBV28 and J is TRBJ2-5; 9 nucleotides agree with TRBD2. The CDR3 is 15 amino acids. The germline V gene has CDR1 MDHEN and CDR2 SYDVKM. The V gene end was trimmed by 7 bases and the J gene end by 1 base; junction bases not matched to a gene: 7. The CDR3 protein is CASTGTSISQETQYF. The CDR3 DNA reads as TGTGCCAGCACCGGGACTAGCATAAGCCAAGAGACCCAGTACTTC.

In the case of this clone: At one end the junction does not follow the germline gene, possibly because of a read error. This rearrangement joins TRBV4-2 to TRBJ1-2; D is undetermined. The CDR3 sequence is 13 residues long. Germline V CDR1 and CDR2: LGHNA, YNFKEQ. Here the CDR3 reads CASTQGPREGYTF. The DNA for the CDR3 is TGTGCCAGCACCCAAGGGCCCCGGGAGGGCTACACCTTC.

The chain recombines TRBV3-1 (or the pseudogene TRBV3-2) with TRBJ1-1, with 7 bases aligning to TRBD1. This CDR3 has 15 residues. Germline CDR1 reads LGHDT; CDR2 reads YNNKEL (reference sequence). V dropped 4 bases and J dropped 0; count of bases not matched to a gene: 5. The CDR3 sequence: CASSPPQGMNTEAFF. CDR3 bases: TGTGCCAGCAGCCCACCACAGGGGATGAACACTGAAGCTTTCTTT.

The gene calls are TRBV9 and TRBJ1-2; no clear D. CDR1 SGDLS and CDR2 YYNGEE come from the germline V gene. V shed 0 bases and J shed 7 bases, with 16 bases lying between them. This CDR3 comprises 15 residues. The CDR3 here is CASSVGSWASGGYTF. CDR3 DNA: TGTGCCAGCAGCGTAGGCTCGTGGGCATCTGGTGGCTACACCTTC.

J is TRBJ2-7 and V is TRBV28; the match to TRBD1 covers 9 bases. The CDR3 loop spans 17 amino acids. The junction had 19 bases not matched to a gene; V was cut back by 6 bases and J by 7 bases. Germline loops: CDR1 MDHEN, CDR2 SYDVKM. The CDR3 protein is CASRWAPGQGKLGEQYF. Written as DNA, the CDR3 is TGTGCCAGCAGGTGGGCCCCGGGACAGGGTAAATTGGGAGAGCAGTACTTC.

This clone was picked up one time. CDR3 loop: CASGSTGAGFSGELFF. The DNA of the CDR3 is TGTGCCAGCGGCTCAACAGGGGCCGGGTTTTCCGGGGAGCTGTTTTTT. The J gene is TRBJ2-2, the V gene TRBV7-7, with 7 bases aligning to TRBD1. The CDR3 sequence is 16 residues long. Per the germline V gene, CDR1 is SSHAT and CDR2 is FNYEAQ (reference sequence). The junction had 15 bases not matched to a gene; V was cut back by 8 bases and J by 6 bases.

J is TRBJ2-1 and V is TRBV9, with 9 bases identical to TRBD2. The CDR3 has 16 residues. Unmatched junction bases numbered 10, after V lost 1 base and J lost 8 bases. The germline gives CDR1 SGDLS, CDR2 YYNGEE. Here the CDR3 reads CASSVSLAGIEDEQFF. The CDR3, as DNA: TGTGCCAGCAGCGTATCTCTAGCGGGAATCGAGGATGAGCAGTTCTTC.

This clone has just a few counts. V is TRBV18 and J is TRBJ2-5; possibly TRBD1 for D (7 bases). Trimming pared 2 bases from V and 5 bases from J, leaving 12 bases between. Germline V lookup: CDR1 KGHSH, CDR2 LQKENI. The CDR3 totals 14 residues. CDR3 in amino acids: CASSPNRGGETQYF. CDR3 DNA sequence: TGTGCCAGCTCACCAAACAGGGGAGGCGAGACCCAGTACTTC.

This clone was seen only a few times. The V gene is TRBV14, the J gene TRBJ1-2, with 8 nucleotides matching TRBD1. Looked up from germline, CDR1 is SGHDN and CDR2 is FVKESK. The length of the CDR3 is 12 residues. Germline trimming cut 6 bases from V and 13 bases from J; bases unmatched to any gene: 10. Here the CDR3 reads CASSNQGAPSTF. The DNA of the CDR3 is TGTGCCAGCAGTAACCAGGGGGCCCCAAGCACCTTC.

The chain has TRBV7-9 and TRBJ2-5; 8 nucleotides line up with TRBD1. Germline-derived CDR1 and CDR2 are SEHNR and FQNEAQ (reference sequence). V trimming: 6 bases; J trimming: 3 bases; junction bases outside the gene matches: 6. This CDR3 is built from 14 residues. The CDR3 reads CASSFTGGKETQYF. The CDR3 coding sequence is TGTGCCAGCAGTTTCACAGGGGGGAAAGAGACCCAGTACTTC.

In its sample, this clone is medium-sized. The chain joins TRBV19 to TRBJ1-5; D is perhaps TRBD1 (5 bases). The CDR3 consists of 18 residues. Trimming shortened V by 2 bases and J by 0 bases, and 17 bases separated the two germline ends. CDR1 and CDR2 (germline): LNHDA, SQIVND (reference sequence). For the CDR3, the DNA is TGTGCCAGTAGTATAAAGACGGCAGGGACTTATAGCAATCAGCCCCAGCATTTT. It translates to CASSIKTAGTYSNQPQHF.

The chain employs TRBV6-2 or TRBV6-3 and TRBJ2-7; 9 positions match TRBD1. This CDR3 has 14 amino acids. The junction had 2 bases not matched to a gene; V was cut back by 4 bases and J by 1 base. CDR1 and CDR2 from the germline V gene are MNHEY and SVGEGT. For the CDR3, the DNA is TGTGCCAGCAGTTGGGGACAGGGATCCTACGAGCAGTACTTC. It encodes CASSWGQGSYEQYF.

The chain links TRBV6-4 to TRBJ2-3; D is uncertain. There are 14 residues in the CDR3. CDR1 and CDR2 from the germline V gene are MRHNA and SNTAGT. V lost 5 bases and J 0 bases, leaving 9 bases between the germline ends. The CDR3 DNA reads TGTGCCAGCAGTTTTGAGTCTAGCACAGATACGCAGTATTTT. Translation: CASSFESSTDTQYF.

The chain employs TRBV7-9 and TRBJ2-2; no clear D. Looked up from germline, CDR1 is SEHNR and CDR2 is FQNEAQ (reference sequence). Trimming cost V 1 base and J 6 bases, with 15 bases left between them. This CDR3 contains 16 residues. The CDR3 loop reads CASSLGLELWAGELFF. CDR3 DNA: TGTGCCAGCAGCTTAGGACTGGAGCTCTGGGCCGGGGAGCTGTTTTTT. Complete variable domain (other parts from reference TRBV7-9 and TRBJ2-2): DTGVSQNPRHKITKRGQNVTFRCDPISEHNRLYWYRQTLGQGPEFLTYFQNEAQLEKSRLLSDRFSAERPKGSFSTLEIQRTEQGDSAMYLCASSLGLELWAGELFFGEGSRLTVL.

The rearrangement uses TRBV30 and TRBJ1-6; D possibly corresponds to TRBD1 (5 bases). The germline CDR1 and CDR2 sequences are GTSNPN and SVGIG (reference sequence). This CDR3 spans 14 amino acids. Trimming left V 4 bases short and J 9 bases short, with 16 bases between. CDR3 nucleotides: TGTGCCTGGACCGCTGGGGGGTTTGGTTCACCCCTCCACTTT. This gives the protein CAWTAGGFGSPLHF.

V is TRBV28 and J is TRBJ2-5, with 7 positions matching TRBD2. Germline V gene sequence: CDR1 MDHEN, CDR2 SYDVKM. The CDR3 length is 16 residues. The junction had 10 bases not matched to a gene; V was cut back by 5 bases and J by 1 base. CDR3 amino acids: CASSPLGLGPQETQYF. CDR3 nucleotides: TGTGCCAGCAGTCCCCTAGGACTAGGCCCCCAAGAGACCCAGTACTTC.

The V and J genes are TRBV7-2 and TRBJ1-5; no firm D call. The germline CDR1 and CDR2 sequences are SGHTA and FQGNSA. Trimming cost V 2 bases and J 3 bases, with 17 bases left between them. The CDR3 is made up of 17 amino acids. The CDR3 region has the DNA TGTGCCAGCAGCTTACAATCGGCACAGACCCTCAATCAGCCCCAGCATTTT. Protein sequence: CASSLQSAQTLNQPQHF.

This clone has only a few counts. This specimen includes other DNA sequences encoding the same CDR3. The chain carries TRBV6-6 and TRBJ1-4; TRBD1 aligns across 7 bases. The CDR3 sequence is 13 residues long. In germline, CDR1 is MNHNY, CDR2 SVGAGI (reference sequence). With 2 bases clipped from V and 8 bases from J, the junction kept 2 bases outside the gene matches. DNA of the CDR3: TGTGCCAGCAGTTACCCGGACAGGGAAAAACTGTTTTTT. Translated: CASSYPDREKLFF.

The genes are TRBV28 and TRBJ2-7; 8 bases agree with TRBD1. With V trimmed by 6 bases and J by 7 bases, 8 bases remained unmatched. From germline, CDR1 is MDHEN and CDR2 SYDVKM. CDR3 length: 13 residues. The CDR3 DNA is TGTGCCAGCAGCCCTCAGGGGGCCGGTGAGCAGTACTTC. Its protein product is CASSPQGAGEQYF.

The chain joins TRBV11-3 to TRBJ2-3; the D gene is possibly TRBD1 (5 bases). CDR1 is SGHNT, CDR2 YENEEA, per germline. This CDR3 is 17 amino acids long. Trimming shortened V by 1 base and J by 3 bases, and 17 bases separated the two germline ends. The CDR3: CASSLAAVTQGTDTQYF. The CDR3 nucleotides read TGTGCCAGCAGCTTAGCGGCAGTAACCCAGGGAACAGATACGCAGTATTTT.

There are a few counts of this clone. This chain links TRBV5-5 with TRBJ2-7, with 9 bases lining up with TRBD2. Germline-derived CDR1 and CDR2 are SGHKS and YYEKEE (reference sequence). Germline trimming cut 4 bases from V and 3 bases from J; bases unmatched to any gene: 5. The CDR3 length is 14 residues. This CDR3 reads CASSLSGRDYEQYF. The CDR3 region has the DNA TGTGCCAGCAGCCTTAGCGGGAGAGACTACGAGCAGTACTTC.

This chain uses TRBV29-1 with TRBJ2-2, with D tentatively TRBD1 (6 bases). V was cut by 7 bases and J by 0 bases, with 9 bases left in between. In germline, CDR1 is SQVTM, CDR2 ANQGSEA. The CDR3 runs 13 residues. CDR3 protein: CSAGQPNTGELFF. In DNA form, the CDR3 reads TGCAGCGCTGGACAGCCGAACACCGGGGAGCTGTTTTTT.

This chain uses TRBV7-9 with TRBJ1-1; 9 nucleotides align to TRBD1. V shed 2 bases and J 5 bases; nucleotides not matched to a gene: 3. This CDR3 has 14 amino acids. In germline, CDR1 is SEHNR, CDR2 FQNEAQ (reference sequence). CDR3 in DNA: TGTGCCAGCAGCTTATTTGACAGGGGGACTGAAGCTTTCTTT. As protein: CASSLFDRGTEAFF.

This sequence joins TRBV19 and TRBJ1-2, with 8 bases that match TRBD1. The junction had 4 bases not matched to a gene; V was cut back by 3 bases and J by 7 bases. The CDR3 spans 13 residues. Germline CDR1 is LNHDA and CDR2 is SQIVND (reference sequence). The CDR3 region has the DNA TGTGCCAGTAGTATTCCCCAGGGGGCTGGCTACACCTTC. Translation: CASSIPQGAGYTF.

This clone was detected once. The CDR3 nucleotides are TGTGCCAGCACAGGGGGCGCGGGCACTGAAGCTTTCTTT. As protein: CASTGGAGTEAFF. The chain uses TRBV6-5 and TRBJ1-1, with TRBD1 identical over 8 bases. Looked up from germline, CDR1 is MNHEY and CDR2 is SVGAGI. V trimming: 7 bases; J trimming: 4 bases; junction bases outside the gene matches: 5. This CDR3 contains 13 residues.

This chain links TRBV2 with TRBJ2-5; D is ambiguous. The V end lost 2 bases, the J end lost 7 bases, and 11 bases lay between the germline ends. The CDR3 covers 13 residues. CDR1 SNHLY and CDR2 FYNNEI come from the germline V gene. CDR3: CASSESLSGTQYF. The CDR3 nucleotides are TGTGCCAGCAGTGAAAGTCTAAGTGGGACCCAGTACTTC.

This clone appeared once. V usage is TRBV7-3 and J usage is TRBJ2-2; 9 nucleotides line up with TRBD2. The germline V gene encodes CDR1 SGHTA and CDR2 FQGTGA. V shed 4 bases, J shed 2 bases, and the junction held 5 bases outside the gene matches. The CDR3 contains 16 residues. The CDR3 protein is CASSSLAGVNTGELFF. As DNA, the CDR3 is TGTGCCAGCAGCTCGTTAGCGGGAGTCAACACCGGGGAGCTGTTTTTT.

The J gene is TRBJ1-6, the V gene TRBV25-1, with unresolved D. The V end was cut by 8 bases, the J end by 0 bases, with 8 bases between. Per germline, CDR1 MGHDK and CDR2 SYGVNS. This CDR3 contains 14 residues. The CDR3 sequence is CASSEGSYNSPLHF. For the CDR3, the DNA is TGTGCCAGCTCAGAGGGCTCCTATAATTCACCCCTCCACTTT.